In this sample, the clone carrying this T cell receptor (beta chain) turned up a few times. Other nucleotide sequences in the sample specify the same CDR3. This entry belongs to a study of blood T cell repertoires in COVID-19. About the study: The United States, Italy and Spain were the sources of the acute and convalescent COVID-19 samples. T cells, B-cell-depleted T cells, or PBMCs supplied cDNA or gDNA.

Original data processing: Nucleated cell number was recorded as an estimate derived from reference gene primer amplification. Clones were sequenced by immunoSEQ multiplex PCR, and TCRdb holds only the in-frame ones, with some missing. D and trimming come from the DNA, and the V and J calls and clone size come from that table. This sample yields over 150,000 clones, of which around 90% are seen a single time; 3.9% belongs to the top ten. The CDR3 sequence is 13 residues long. With V trimmed by 5 bases and J by 1 base, 1 base remained unmatched. Germline V gene sequence: CDR1 SGHVS, CDR2 FNYEAQ. The sequenced sample was peripheral blood. The J gene is TRBJ2-5, the V gene TRBV7-6, with 7 bases matching TRBD1. This TCR derives from a woman aged 60-75 years who had recovered from COVID-19. Here the CDR3 reads CASSRGRQETQYF. The DNA of the CDR3 is TGTGCCAGCAGCAGGGGGCGCCAAGAGACCCAGTACTTC.